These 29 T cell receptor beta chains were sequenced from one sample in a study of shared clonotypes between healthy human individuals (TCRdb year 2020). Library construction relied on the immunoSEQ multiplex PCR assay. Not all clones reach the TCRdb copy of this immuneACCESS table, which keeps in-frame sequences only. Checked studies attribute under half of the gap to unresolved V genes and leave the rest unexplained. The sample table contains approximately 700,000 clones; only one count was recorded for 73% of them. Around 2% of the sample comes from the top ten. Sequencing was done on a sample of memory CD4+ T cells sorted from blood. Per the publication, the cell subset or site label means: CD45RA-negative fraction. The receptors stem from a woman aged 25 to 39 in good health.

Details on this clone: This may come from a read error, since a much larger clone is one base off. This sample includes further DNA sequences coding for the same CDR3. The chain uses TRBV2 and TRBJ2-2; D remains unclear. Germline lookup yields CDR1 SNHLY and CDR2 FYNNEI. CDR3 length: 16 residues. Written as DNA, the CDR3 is TGTGCCAGCTCCCAAAACCAGCAGACAAACACTGGGGAGCTGTTTTTT. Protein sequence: CASSQNQQTNTGELFF.

The CDR3 protein is CATLAPPGLAHNEQFF. As DNA, the CDR3 is TGTGCCACCCTAGCCCCACCGGGACTAGCCCACAATGAGCAGTTCTTC. This chain links TRBV19 with TRBJ2-1; 9 nucleotides align to TRBD2. V shed 10 bases, J shed 5 bases, and the junction held 15 bases outside the gene matches. The germline gives CDR1 LNHDA, CDR2 SQIVND (reference sequence). The CDR3 totals 16 residues.

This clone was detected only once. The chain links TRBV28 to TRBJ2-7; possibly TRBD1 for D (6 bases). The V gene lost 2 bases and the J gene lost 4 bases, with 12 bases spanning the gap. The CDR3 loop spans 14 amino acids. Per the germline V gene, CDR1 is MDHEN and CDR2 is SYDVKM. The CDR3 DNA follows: TGTGCCAGCAGTTTAACAGGGCATCCTTACGAGCAGTACTTC. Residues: CASSLTGHPYEQYF. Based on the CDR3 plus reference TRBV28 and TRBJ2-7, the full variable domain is DVKVTQSSRYLVKRTGEKVFLECVQDMDHENMFWYRQDPGLGLRLIYFSYDVKMKEKGDIPEGYSVSREKKERFSLILESASTNQTSMYLCASSLTGHPYEQYFGPGTRLTVT.

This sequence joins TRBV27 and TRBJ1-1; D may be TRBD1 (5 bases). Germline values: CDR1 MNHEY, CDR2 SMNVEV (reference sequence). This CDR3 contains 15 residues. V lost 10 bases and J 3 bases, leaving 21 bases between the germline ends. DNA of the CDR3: TGTGCCACCGCGAAGGGACGCGACCCCGACACTGAAGCTTTCTTT. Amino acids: CATAKGRDPDTEAFF.

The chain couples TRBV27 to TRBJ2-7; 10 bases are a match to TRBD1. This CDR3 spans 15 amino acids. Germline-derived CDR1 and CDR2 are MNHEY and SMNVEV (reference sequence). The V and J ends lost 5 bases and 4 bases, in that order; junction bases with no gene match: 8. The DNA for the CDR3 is TGTGCCAGCAGTCGGACCGGGACAGGGGTTTACGAGCAGTACTTC. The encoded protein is CASSRTGTGVYEQYF.

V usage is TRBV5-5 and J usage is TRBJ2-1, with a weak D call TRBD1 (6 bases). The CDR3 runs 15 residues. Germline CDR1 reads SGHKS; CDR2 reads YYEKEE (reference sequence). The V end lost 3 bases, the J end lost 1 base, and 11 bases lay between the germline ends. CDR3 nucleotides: TGTGCCAGCAGCTACCTACAGGGATCCTACAATGAGCAGTTCTTC. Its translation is CASSYLQGSYNEQFF. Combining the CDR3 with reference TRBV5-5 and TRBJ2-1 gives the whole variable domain DAGVTQSPTHLIKTRGQQVTLRCSPISGHKSVSWYQQVLGQGPQFIFQYYEKEERGRGNFPDRFSARQFPNYSSELNVNALLLGDSALYLCASSYLQGSYNEQFFGPGTRLTVL.

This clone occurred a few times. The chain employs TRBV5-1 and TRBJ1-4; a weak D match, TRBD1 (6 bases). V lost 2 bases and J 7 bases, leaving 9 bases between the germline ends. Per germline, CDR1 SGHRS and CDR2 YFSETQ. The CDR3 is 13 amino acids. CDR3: CASSLSGVEKLFF. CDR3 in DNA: TGCGCCAGCAGCTTATCAGGGGTTGAAAAACTGTTTTTT.

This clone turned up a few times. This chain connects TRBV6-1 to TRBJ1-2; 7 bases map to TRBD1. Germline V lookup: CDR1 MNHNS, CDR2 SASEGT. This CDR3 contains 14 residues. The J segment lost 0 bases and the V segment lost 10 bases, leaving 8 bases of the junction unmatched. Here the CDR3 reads CATVNRGPNYGYTF. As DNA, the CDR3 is TGTGCCACGGTAAACAGGGGACCTAACTATGGCTACACCTTC.

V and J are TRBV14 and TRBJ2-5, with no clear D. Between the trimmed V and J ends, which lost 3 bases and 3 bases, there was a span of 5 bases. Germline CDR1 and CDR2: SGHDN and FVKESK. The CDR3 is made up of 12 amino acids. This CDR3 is CASSHGEETQYF. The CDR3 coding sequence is TGTGCCAGCAGCCACGGAGAAGAGACCCAGTACTTC.

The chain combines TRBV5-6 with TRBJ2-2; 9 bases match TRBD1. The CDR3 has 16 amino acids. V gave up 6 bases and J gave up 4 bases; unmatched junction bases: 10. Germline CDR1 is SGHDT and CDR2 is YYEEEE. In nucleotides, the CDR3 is TGTGCCAGCAACCTCGGGGACAGGGAGCTCACCGGGGAGCTGTTTTTT. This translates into CASNLGDRELTGELFF.

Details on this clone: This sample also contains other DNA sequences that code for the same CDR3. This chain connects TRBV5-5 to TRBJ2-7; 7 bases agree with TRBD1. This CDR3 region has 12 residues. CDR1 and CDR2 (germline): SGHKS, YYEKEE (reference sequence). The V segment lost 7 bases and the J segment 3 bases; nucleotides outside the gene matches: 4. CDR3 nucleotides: TGTGCCAGCTCGACAGGGAACTACGAGCAGTACTTC. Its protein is CASSTGNYEQYF. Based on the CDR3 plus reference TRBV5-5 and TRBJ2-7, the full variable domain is DAGVTQSPTHLIKTRGQQVTLRCSPISGHKSVSWYQQVLGQGPQFIFQYYEKEERGRGNFPDRFSARQFPNYSSELNVNALLLGDSALYLCASSTGNYEQYFGPGTRLTVT.

CDR3: CASSLRTGGWTEAFF. The DNA of the CDR3 is TGCGCCAGCAGCTTGCGGACAGGGGGCTGGACTGAAGCTTTCTTT. The chain uses TRBV5-1 and TRBJ1-1; 11 nucleotides agree with TRBD1. This CDR3 spans 15 amino acids. J was trimmed by 5 bases and V by 1 base; bases with no gene match: 4. Germline V gene sequence: CDR1 SGHRS, CDR2 YFSETQ.

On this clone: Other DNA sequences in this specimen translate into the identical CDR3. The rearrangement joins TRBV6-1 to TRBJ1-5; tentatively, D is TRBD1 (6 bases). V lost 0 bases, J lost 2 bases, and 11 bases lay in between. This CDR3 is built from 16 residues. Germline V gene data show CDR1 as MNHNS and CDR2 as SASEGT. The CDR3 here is CASSEARRTGNQPQHF. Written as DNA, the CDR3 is TGTGCCAGCAGTGAAGCGCGTCGGACAGGCAATCAGCCCCAGCATTTT.

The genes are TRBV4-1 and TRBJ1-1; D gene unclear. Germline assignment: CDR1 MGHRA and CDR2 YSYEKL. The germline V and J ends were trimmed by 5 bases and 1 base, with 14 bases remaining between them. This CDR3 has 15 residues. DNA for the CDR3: TGCGCCAGCAGCTCCCAGGTCGGTGAGAACACTGAAGCTTTCTTT. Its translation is CASSSQVGENTEAFF.

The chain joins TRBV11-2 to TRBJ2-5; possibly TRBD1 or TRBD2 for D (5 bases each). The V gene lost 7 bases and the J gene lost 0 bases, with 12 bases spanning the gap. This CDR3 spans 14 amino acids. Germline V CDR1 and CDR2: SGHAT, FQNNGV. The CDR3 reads CASTPEGHQETQYF. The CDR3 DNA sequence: TGTGCCAGCACCCCCGAGGGACACCAAGAGACCCAGTACTTC.

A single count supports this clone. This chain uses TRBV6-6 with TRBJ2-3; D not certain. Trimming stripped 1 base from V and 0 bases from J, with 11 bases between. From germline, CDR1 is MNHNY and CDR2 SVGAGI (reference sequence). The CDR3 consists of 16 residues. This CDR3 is CASSYYVVDSTDTQYF. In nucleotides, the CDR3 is TGTGCCAGCAGTTACTACGTCGTAGATAGCACAGATACGCAGTATTTT.

CDR3 sequence: CASSLDGTSGRGDTQYF. CDR3 sequence (DNA): TGTGCCAGCAGTCTGGACGGGACTAGCGGGAGAGGAGATACGCAGTATTTT. V is TRBV28 and J is TRBJ2-3; 14 bases match TRBD2. The germline CDR1 and CDR2 sequences are MDHEN and SYDVKM. The CDR3 is 17 amino acids. After removal of 5 bases from V and 5 bases from J, the junction contained 9 bases not matched to a gene.

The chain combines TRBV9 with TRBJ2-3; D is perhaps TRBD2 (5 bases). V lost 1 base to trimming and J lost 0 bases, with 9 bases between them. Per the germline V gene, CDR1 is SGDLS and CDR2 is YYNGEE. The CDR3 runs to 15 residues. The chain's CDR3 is CASSVFGVSTDTQYF. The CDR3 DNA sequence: TGTGCCAGCAGCGTATTCGGGGTCAGCACAGATACGCAGTATTTT.

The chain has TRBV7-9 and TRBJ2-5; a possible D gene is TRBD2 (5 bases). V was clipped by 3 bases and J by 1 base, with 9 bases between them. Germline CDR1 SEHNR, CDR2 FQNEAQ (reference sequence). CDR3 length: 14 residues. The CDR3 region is CASSFEGTQETQYF. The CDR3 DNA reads TGTGCCAGCAGCTTCGAGGGAACCCAAGAGACCCAGTACTTC.

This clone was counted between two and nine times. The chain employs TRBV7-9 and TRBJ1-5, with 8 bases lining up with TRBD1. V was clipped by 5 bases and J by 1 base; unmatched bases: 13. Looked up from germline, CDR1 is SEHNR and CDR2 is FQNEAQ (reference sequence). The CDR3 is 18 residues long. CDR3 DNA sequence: TGTGCCAGCAGCGGCCCCGGACAGGGAGGGAGAAGCAATCAGCCCCAGCATTTT. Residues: CASSGPGQGGRSNQPQHF.

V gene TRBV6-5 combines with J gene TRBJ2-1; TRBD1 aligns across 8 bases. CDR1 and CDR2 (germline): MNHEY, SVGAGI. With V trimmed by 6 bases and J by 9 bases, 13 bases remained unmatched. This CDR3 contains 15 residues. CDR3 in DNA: TGTGCCAGCAGCACCCTAGACAGGGGAATAGGTGAGCAGTTCTTC. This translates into CASSTLDRGIGEQFF.

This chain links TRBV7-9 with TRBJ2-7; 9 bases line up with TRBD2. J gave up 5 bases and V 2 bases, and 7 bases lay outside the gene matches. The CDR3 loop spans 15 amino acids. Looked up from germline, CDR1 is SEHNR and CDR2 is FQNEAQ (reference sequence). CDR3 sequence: CASSLYASGTHEQYF. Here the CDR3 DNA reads TGTGCCAGCAGCTTATACGCTAGCGGGACCCACGAGCAGTACTTC.

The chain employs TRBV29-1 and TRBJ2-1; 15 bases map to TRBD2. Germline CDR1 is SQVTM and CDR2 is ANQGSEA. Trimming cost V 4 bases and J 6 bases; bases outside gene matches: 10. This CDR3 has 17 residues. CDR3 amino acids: CSVAGLAGGRRSNEQFF. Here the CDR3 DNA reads TGCAGCGTTGCCGGACTAGCGGGAGGGAGAAGGTCCAATGAGCAGTTCTTC.

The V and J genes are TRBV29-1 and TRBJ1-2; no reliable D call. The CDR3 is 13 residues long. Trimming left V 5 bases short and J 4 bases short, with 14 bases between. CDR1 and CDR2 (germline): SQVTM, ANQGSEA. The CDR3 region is CSVLGLNLYGYTF. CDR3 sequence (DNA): TGCAGCGTTCTCGGGCTGAACCTCTATGGCTACACCTTC.

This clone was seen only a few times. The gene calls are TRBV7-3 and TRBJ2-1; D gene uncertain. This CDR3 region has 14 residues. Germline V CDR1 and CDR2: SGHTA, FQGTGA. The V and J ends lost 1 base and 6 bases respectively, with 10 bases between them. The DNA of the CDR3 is TGTGCCAGCAGCTTAATAAGTAGTGGCAATGAGCAGTTCTTC. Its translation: CASSLISSGNEQFF. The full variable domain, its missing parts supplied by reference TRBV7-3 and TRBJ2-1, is GAGVSQTPSNKVTEKGKYVELRCDPISGHTALYWYRQSLGQGPEFLIYFQGTGAADDSGLPNDRFFAVRPEGSVSTLKIQRTERGDSAVYLCASSLISSGNEQFFGPGTRLTVL.

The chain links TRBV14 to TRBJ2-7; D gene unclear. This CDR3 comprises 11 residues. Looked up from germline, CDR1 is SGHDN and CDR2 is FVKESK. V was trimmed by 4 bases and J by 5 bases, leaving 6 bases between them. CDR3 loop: CASSLFHEQYF. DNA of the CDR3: TGTGCCAGCAGCCTGTTCCACGAGCAGTACTTC.

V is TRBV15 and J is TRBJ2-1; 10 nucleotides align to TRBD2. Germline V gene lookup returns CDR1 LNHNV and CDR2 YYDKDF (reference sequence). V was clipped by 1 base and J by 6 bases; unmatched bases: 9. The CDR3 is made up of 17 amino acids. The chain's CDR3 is CATSRAPTSGTRNEQFF. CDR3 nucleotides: TGTGCCACCAGCAGAGCCCCCACTAGCGGGACACGCAATGAGCAGTTCTTC.

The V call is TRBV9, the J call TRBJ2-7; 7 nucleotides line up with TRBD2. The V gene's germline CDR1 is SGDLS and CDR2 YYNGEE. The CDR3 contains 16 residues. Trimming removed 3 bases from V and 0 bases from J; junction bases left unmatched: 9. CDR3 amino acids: CASSAGLDQNSYEQYF. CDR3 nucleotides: TGTGCCAGCAGCGCCGGACTAGACCAAAACTCCTACGAGCAGTACTTC.

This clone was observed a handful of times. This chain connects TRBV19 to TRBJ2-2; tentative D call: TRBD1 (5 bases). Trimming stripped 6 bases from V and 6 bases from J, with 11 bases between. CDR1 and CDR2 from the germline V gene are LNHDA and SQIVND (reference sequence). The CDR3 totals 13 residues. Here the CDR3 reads CASRSTGAGELFF. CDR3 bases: TGTGCCAGTAGGTCAACAGGAGCCGGGGAGCTGTTTTTT.